This T cell receptor beta chain derives from a study of T-cell reconstitution after alpha-beta-depleted transplantation in children. This clonotype was counted ten times or more. Trimming took off 5 bases at V and 4 bases at J, with 14 bases between the two ends. CDR3 size: 15 residues. Germline CDR1 reads MNHEY; CDR2 reads SMNVEV (reference sequence). A TCRbeta library incorporating unique molecular identifiers was prepared. TCRdb used MiXCR to reprocess the PCR reads, holding one entry per CDR3 protein. In the table there are roughly 350,000 distinct CDR3 sequences, over 9% of which are singletons. The sample in question was PBMCs from the stem cell graft donor, obtained from the stem cell graft. The chain is built from TRBV27 and TRBJ2-2; D remains ambiguous. The TCR comes from a human donor who donated a stem cell graft to a child with acute lymphoblastic leukemia. Here the CDR3 DNA reads TGTGCCAGCAGTCCTCGGACCCGCCCCACCGGGGAGCTGTTTTTT. The encoded protein is CASSPRTRPTGELFF.